This T cell receptor (beta chain) was captured in a study of post-analysis software for immune sequencing data (dated by TCRdb to about 2015). In terms of the full investigation: Relapsing-remitting, secondary progressive and progressive-relapsing multiple sclerosis were recorded as disease courses, and subtype annotation was lacking for some patients. The patient repertoires were compared against approximately ten previously published healthy control repertoires obtained from donors aged roughly 6 to 28 years. A subset of samples was prepared in parallel using single-end sample barcoding, then pooled and co-amplified after Illumina adapter ligation. What the authors observed across the whole study: The control group was slightly older than the multiple sclerosis patient group. Compared with controls, multiple sclerosis patients had significantly lower normalized Chao1 diversity, a finding suggesting substantial peripheral T-cell clonal expansion. Direct clustering with F measure showed strong co-clustering of samples prepared in the same batch, prompting a batch-effect correction. Several TRBV segments, including TRBV5-6, TRBV5-1 and TRBV20-1, were significantly more frequent in patients than controls.

Reading the germline V gene gives CDR1 SGHAT and CDR2 FQNNGV. Measured from the cysteine to the phenylalanine, the CDR3 is 17 residues long. Just CDR3 DNA is preserved here, 51 bases in frame from base 1. V is cut by 5 bases and J by 5 bases, and the space between the germline ends is 22 bases. TCR beta repertoires were profiled from peripheral blood of 13 young patients with multiple sclerosis to demonstrate the VDJtools post-analysis software. Multiple sclerosis patients were children and adolescents aged roughly 6 to 17 years. Preparation of the library involved PCR. Sequencing relied on an Illumina HiSeq 2500. To reduce PCR and sequencing biases, unique molecular identifiers were incorporated into the TCR beta cDNA libraries. Roughly 500,000 cDNA molecules were obtained for every 1 to 10 million input T cells, so each molecule roughly corresponded to one T cell. The patient libraries were prepared and sequenced using the same protocol as the earlier healthy control dataset. Within a given batch, samples were prepared together, multiplexed and sequenced on the same HiSeq lane. Turning to the authors' computational methods: MIGEC was used to process the raw barcoded reads, and molecular identifier groups with only a single read were discarded before consensus assembly and CDR3 extraction. VDJtools was used for post-analysis of the clonotype tables, with diversity normalized by down-sampling every dataset to the smallest sample size. To correct batch-related cross-sample contamination, repertoire overlap clustering matched CDR3 amino acid sequences but not nucleotide sequences. The public sequencing data were trimmed at Q25 with fastp and processed into clonotypes with MiXCR by TCRdb, which kept only in-frame beta chains. When rows share a CDR3 protein, they turn into one entry using the most common DNA and genes. These V and J calls derive from TCRdb rather than the authors' analysis. The sample records about 180,000 distinct CDR3 sequences, approximately 30% of which are singletons. In total, the top ten clones hold approximately 1.6% of the sample.

This clonotype turned up a few times. The specificity of this receptor is unknown. One base away there is no much larger clone; base qualities are not given. This clonotype was sampled from a girl aged 5 to 17 with multiple sclerosis. Sample: blood. The rearranged segments are TRBV11-2 and TRBJ2-1, with the D call perhaps TRBD1 or TRBD2, each one matching 6 bases. The bases are TGTGCCAGCAGCCTGAACGGGGGCTCCCTTTGGGACAATGAGCAGTTCTTC. Its amino acids are CASSLNGGSLWDNEQFF.